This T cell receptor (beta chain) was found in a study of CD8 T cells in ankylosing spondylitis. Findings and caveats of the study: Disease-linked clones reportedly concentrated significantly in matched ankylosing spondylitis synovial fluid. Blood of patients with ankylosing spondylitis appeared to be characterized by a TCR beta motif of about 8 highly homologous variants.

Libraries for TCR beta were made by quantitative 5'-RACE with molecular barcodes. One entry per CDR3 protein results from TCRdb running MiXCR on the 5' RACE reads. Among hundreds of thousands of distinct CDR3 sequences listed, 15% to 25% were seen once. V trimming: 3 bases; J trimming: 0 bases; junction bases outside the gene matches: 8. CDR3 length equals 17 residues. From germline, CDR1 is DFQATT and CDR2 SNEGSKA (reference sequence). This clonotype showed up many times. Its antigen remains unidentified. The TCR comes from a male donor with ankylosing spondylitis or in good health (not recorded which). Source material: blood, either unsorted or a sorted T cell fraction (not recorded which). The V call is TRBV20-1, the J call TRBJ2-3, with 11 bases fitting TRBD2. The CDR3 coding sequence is TGCAGTGCTAGTTCACTAGCGGGAGCGGACAGCACAGATACGCAGTATTTT. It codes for CSASSLAGADSTDTQYF.